The TCR beta chain under discussion was sequenced for a study of radiotherapy plus CTLA-4 blockade in lung cancer. Background on the study: Of the patients, about 20% showed objective responses and about 30% attained disease control.

Assay: immunoSEQ multiplex PCR; the TCRdb copy retains only in-frame clones and omits some. The sample has 50,000 to 60,000 clones, 82% seen once. The germline V gene encodes CDR1 MNHEY and CDR2 SMNVEV (reference sequence). V lost 2 bases, J lost 8 bases, and 18 bases lay in between. The CDR3 is 16 amino acids. This sample comprised peripheral blood, obtained from a patient treated with radiotherapy plus ipilimumab. The chain links TRBV27 to TRBJ1-4, with no clear D. The clonotype comes from a human donor with non-small cell lung cancer whose response to radiotherapy plus ipilimumab could not be evaluated. The CDR3 nucleotides read TGTGCCAGCAGTTTAGGTCCTGCGGGAGGCGGGGAAAAACTGTTTTTT. Protein product: CASSLGPAGGGEKLFF.